This T cell receptor (beta chain) is drawn from a study of cytomegalovirus exposure and HLA in healthy donors. The PCR ran on 60 Vbeta and 13 Jbeta primers. The method was immunoSEQ multiplex PCR; TCRdb's version includes in-frame clones alone and lacks a portion of them. Of around 100,000 clones in the sample, roughly 80% were seen once. The germline V gene has CDR1 MNHEY and CDR2 SMNVEV (reference sequence). This CDR3 spans 15 amino acids. V gave up 2 bases and J gave up 10 bases, with 15 bases separating them. Study-wide results and caveats: Relative to the approximately 700-donor mean, N-insertions were reportedly fewer in an Asian-associated ancestry cluster in a later analysis. Reported findings show TCR beta sequences accurately forecast HLA-A and HLA-B alleles in most subjects. Most likely, a cluster of highly shared sequence variants arose as a sequencing artifact. Cytomegalovirus status, reportedly, was diagnosed with high specificity and sensitivity by the classifier.

About this clone itself: Its antigen is still unknown.

The sequenced sample consisted of PBMCs. The V call is TRBV27, the J call TRBJ1-6, with D unresolved. This clonotype originated in a man aged 50 or older in good health and CMV-seropositive. This chain's CDR3 is CASSLKTPPRSPLHF. The CDR3 nucleotides are TGTGCCAGCAGTTTAAAGACACCTCCTCGGTCACCCCTCCACTTT.